These 5 T cell receptor beta chains originate from one sample sequenced in a study of cytomegalovirus exposure and HLA in healthy donors (dated by TCRdb to about 2017). Preparation of the library involved the immunoSEQ multiplex PCR assay. The multiplex PCR relied on a mix of 60 forward primers for TCR Vbeta segments and 13 reverse primers for TCR Jbeta segments. The immuneACCESS repertoire file appears here via TCRdb, limited to in-frame rearrangements. These files lack a portion of the clones; in checked studies, under half of the deficit traces to unresolved V genes, and the cause of the others is not known. This sample lists around 50,000 clones; about 83% were detected once. The ten largest clones add up to around 4% of the sample. What was sequenced was PBMCs. These receptors originate from a man aged 25 to 45 in good health and CMV-seronegative.

Notes on this clone: Other DNA sequences in the sample encode the same CDR3. The chain uses TRBV5-6 and TRBJ2-7; D gene unclear. CDR1 is SGHDT and CDR2 is YYEEEE in the germline V gene. Trimming took off 4 bases at V and 3 bases at J, with 8 bases between the two ends. CDR3 length: 12 amino acids. Here the CDR3 reads CASSSRHYEQYF. The CDR3 coding sequence is TGTGCCAGCAGCAGCAGACACTACGAGCAGTACTTC.

This chain links TRBV7-6 with TRBJ2-1, with 10 nucleotides matching TRBD2. The germline gives CDR1 SGHVS, CDR2 FNYEAQ. Losses at the gene ends were 2 bases for V and 6 bases for J; bases not matched to a gene: 4. This CDR3 is built from 15 residues. The CDR3 nucleotides read TGTGCCAGCAGCTTACTAGCGGGAGAGGGCAATGAGCAGTTCTTC. Protein: CASSLLAGEGNEQFF.

This clone was detected only a few times. CDR3 protein: CASSDNRGRWTTNYGYTF. As DNA, the CDR3 is TGTGCCAGCAGCGACAACAGGGGGCGATGGACTACTAACTATGGCTACACCTTC. The V gene is TRBV5-6, the J gene TRBJ1-2; 9 bases match TRBD1. V shed 4 bases, J shed 0 bases, and the junction held 13 bases outside the gene matches. The CDR3 extends over 18 amino acids. Germline V gene sequence: CDR1 SGHDT, CDR2 YYEEEE.

The chain recombines TRBV14 with TRBJ2-1; D not certain. The CDR3 runs 11 residues. The germline CDR1 and CDR2 sequences are SGHDN and FVKESK. The V end was cut by 1 base, the J end by 13 bases, with 8 bases between. DNA of the CDR3: TGTGCCAGCAGCCAAGGGTGCACACAGTTCTTC. It encodes CASSQGCTQFF.

Points on this clone: The same CDR3 is also encoded by other DNA sequences in this sample. The chain recombines TRBV4-1 with TRBJ2-7, with D perhaps TRBD1 (6 bases). The germline gives CDR1 MGHRA, CDR2 YSYEKL. V was cut by 0 bases and J by 4 bases, with 10 bases left in between. The CDR3 loop spans 14 amino acids. The CDR3 is CASSQDPGTYEQYF. CDR3 bases: TGCGCCAGCAGCCAAGATCCCGGGACATACGAGCAGTACTTC.